This TCR beta chain stems from a study of read filtering for tumor transcriptome and immune sequencing. The wider study: Patients were about 18 male and around 15 female, mean age about 65 years, range roughly 47 to 85. DNase treatment preceded whole-transcriptome library preparation.

This clonotype has more than one count but fewer than ten. Germline CDR1 reads SEHNR; CDR2 reads FQNEAQ (reference sequence). Trimming took 1 base from V and 4 from J, leaving 13 bases between them. This CDR3 is built from 15 residues. Molecular barcoded adaptors covering alpha/delta and beta/gamma chains were used on approximately 400 ng RNA. TCRdb re-derived calls from the reads in MiXCR, one entry per CDR3 protein. The sample lists 100,000 to 150,000 distinct CDR3 sequences, less than 15% seen once, with more than 6.5% in the top ten. Sequencing was done on a sample of a population of CD138-negative cells sorted from bone marrow. The receptor comes from a donor aged 40 or over with multiple myeloma. The chain uses TRBV7-9 and TRBJ2-5; D is perhaps TRBD1 or TRBD2 (5 bases each). CDR3 sequence reads: CASSLGDGVGETQYF. CDR3 nucleotides: TGTGCCAGCAGCTTAGGGGACGGGGTAGGAGAGACCCAGTACTTC.